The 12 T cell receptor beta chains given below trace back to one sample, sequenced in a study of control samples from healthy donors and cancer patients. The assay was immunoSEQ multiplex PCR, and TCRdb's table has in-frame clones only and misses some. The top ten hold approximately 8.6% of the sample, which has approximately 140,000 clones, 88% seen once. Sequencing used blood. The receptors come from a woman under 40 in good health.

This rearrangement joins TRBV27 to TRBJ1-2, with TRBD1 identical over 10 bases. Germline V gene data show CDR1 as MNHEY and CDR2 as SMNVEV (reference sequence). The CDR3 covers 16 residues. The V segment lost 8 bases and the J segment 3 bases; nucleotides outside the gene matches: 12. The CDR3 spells CASGPGTGDRDYGYTF. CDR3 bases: TGTGCCAGCGGTCCCGGGACAGGGGATAGGGACTATGGCTACACCTTC.

The CDR3 sequence: CASSPDLGNQPQHF. CDR3 coding DNA: TGTGCCAGCAGTCCTGACCTTGGCAATCAGCCCCAGCATTTT. V is TRBV6-5 and J is TRBJ1-5; D is unclear. Trimming took off 5 bases at V and 2 bases at J, with 10 bases between the two ends. The CDR3 loop spans 14 amino acids. The germline CDR1 and CDR2 sequences are MNHEY and SVGAGI.

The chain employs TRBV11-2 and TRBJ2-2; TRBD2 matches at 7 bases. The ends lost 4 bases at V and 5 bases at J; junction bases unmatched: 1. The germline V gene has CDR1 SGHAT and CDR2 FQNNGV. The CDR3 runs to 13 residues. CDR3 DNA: TGTGCCAGCAGCTGGGGGGGGACCGGGGAGCTGTTTTTT. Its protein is CASSWGGTGELFF.

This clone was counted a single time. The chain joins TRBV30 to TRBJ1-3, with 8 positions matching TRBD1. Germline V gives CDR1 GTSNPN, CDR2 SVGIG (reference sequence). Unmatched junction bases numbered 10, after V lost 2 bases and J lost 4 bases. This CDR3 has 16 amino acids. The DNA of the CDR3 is TGTGCCTGGAGTCCACAGGGGGGCTTAAGAGGAAACACCATATATTTT. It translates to CAWSPQGGLRGNTIYF. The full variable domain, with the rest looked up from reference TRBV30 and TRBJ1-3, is SQTIHQWPATLVQPVGSPLSLECTVEGTSNPNLYWYRQAAGRGLQLLFYSVGIGQISSEVPQNLSASRPQDRQFILSSKKLLLSDSGFYLCAWSPQGGLRGNTIYFGEGSWLTVV.

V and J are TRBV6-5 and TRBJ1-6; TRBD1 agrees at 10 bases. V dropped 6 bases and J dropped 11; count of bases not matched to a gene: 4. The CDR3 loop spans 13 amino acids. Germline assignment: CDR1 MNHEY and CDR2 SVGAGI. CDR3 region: CASSGQGETPLHF. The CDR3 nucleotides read TGTGCCAGCAGCGGACAGGGGGAGACACCCCTCCACTTT.

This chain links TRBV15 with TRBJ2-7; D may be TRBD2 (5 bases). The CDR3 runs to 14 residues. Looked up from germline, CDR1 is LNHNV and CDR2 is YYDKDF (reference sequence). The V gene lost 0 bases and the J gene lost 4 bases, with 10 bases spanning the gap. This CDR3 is CATSRDRTSYEQYF. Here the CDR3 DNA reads TGTGCCACCAGCAGAGATCGAACTAGTTACGAGCAGTACTTC. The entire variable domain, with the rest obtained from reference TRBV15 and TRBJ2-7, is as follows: DAMVIQNPRYQVTQFGKPVTLSCSQTLNHNVMYWYQQKSSQAPKLLFHYYDKDFNNEADTPDNFQSRRPNTSFCFLDIRSPGLGDTAMYLCATSRDRTSYEQYFGPGTRLTVT.

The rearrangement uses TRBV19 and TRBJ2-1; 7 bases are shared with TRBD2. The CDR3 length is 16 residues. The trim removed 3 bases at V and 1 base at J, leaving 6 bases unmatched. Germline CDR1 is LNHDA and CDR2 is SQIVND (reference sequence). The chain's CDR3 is CASSISAGVSYNEQFF. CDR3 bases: TGTGCCAGTAGTATCTCGGCGGGAGTGTCCTACAATGAGCAGTTCTTC.

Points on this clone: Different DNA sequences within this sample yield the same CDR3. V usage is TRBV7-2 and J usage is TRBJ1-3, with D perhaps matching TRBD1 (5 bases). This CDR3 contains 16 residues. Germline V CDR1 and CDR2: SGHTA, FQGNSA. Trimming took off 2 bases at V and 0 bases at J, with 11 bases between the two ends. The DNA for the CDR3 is TGTGCCAGCAGCTTAACGGGGGGAAACTCTGGAAACACCATATATTTT. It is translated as CASSLTGGNSGNTIYF.

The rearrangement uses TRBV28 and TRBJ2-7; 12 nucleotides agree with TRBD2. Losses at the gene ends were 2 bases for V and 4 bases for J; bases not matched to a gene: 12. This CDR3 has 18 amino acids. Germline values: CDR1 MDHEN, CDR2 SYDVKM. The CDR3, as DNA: TGTGCCAGCAGTTTACCTAGCGGGAGGGCCACAGGACTATACGAGCAGTACTTC. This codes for CASSLPSGRATGLYEQYF.

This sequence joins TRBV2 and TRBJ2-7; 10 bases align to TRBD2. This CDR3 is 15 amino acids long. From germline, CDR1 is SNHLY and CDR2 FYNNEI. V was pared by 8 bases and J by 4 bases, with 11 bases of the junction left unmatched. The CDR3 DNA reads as TGTGCCAGCGTTCCTCGGTCTAGCGGGAGTTACGAGCAGTACTTC. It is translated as CASVPRSSGSYEQYF.

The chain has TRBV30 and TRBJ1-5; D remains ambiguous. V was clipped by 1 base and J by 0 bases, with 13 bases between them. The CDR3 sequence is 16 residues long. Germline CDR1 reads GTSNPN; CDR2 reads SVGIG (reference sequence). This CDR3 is CAWSDPRTYSNQPQHF. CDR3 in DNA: TGTGCCTGGAGTGACCCCCGGACTTATAGCAATCAGCCCCAGCATTTT.

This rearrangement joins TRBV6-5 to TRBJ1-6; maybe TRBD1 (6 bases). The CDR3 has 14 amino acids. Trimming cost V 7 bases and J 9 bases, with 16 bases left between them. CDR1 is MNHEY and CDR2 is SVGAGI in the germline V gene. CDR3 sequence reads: CASKTTGTPSPLHF. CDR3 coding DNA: TGTGCCAGCAAGACCACAGGGACCCCTTCACCCCTCCACTTT.